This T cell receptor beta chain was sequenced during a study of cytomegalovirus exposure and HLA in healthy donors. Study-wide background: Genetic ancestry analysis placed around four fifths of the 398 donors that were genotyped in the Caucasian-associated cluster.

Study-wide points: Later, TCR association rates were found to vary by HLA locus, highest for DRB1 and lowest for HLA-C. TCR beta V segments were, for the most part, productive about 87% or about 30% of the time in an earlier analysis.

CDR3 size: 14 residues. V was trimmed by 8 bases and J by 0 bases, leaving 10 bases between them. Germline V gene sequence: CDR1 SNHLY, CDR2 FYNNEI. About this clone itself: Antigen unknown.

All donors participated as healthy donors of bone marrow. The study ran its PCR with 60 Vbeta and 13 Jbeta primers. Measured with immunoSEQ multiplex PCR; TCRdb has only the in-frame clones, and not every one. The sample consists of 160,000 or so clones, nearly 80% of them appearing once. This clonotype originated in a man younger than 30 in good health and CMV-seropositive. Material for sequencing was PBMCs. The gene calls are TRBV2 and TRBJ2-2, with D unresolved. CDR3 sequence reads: CASVWAPNTGELFF. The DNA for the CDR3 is TGTGCCAGCGTCTGGGCACCGAACACCGGGGAGCTGTTTTTT.